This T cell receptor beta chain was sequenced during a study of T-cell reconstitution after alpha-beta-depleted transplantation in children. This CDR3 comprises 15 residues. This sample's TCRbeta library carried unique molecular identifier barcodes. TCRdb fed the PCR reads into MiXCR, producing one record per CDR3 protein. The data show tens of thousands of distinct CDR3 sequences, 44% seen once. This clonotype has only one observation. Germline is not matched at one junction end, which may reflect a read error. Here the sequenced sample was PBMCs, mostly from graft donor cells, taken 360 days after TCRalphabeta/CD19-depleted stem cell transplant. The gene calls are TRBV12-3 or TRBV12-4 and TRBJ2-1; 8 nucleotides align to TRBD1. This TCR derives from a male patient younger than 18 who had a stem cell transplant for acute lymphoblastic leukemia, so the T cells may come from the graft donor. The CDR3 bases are TGTGCCAGCAGTTTCCCTTCAACAGGGGGAAATGAGCAGGTCTTC. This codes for CASSFPSTGGNEQVF.